The T cell receptor (beta chain) under discussion was sequenced for a study of CD8+ T cells in alopecia areata. About the study: Twice daily, treated patients received 5 to 10 mg of oral tofacitinib. General study results and limits: The study found TCR sharing across patients less clear than in mice, possibly for HLA reasons. Compared with normal scalp, lesional scalp had higher clonality and more expanded CD8+ clones.

Germline CDR1 reads ENHRY; CDR2 reads SYGVKD. The CDR3 has 13 residues. Trimming removed 7 bases at V and 1 base at J, with 10 bases between. In alopecia areata patients, both lesional scalp punch biopsies and peripheral blood were collected. RNA extraction and reverse transcription yielded cDNA as sequencing template. Libraries were prepared by immunoSEQ multiplex PCR; TCRdb keeps only in-frame clonotypes and omits some of them. In the table there are about 150,000 clones, around 55% of which are singletons. Of note for this clone: Antigen: not known.

The chain employs TRBV10-3 and TRBJ1-1; no clear D. Source: CD8+ T cells sorted from blood, taken at week 0. The receptor was derived from a human donor with alopecia areata. This CDR3 reads CAINSEANTEAFF. Here the CDR3 DNA reads TGTGCCATCAACTCCGAGGCGAACACTGAAGCTTTCTTT.